The source of this T cell receptor beta chain is a study of regulatory T cells in long-lasting Graves disease. Study results and caveats: Repertoires from persistent disease leaned toward TRBV28, TRBJ1-2 and TRBJ2-5.

This clonotype has more than one count but fewer than ten. No antigen is known for it. Time point indicated: newly diagnosed GD, antithyroid drugs for less than 3 months. Isolated PBMC RNA provided the starting material for the TCR library. Germline lookup yields CDR1 MNHNS and CDR2 SASEGT. This CDR3 region has 22 residues. The ends lost 2 bases at V and 0 bases at J; junction bases unmatched: 19. The authors built TCR beta libraries using iRepertoire HTBI primers and Arm-PCR of CDR3 regions. TCRdb analysed the multiplex PCR reads with MiXCR anew, one entry per CDR3 protein. The table includes about 540,000 distinct CDR3 sequences, roughly 12% detected once. The same sample was also studied in work on T cells in Graves' hyperthyroidism and ophthalmopathy.

Sequencing was performed on peripheral blood mononuclear cells (PBMCs), taken at new diagnosis, from a patient treated with antithyroid drugs. The receptor was derived from a man younger than 45 with Graves disease. The chain carries TRBV6-1 and TRBJ2-2, with 9 bases fitting TRBD2. The CDR3 DNA sequence: TGTGCCAGCAGTGAACCCGGGACTAGCCTCCCCCTACTCCTGACGAACACCGGGGAGCTGTTTTTT. As protein: CASSEPGTSLPLLLTNTGELFF.